This T cell receptor beta chain is from a study of spatial heterogeneity in lung cancer. Note on this clonotype: Its specificity is not known.

Indicated time point: sample taken at primary tumor resection. In each case, whole RNA from tumor, nontumor lung or frozen PBMC was sequenced unsorted. Study conclusions and caveats: Mutation counts in tumors were tracked by counts of expanded intratumoral alpha and beta TCRs. The authors estimated that approximately 6.9% of tumor T cells were covered for alpha chains and about 12% for beta chains.

TCRdb re-called the 5' RACE reads through MiXCR, storing one row per CDR3 protein. The table includes around 26,000 distinct CDR3 sequences, approximately 10% detected once. Deletions cut 0 bases from V and 9 bases from J, with 7 bases between. This CDR3 spans 12 amino acids. The germline V gene encodes CDR1 SGHRS and CDR2 YFSETQ. The source of this sequence is a male donor with early-stage non-small cell lung cancer. The rearrangement joins TRBV5-1 to TRBJ1-5; a possible D gene is TRBD1 (5 bases). The source was lung tumor tissue, collected at surgery. The CDR3 reads CASSLVGGPQHF. The CDR3 nucleotides are TGCGCCAGCAGCTTGGTTGGGGGGCCCCAGCATTTT.